This TCR beta chain emerged from a study of cytomegalovirus exposure and HLA in healthy donors. Study-wide background: Assignment to the Caucasian-associated ancestry cluster applied to 81% of the roughly 420 genotyped donors. Broader study findings: Prediction of most subjects' HLA-A and HLA-B alleles by TCR beta sequences was reportedly accurate. It was assumed in the presence/absence analyses that sequencing depth was roughly uniform across donors.

The J segment lost 8 bases and the V segment lost 4 bases, leaving 7 bases of the junction unmatched. The CDR3 has 14 amino acids. Germline V gene lookup returns CDR1 SGHRS and CDR2 YFSETQ. This clone was picked up one time. Its antigen remains unknown. PCR primers comprised 60 Vbeta and 13 Jbeta primers. Measured with immunoSEQ multiplex PCR; TCRdb has only the in-frame clones, and not every one. The table lists under 200,000 clones, 68% of them singletons, with roughly 1.5% in the top ten. Each of the donors was a healthy bone marrow donor. The sample taken for sequencing was PBMCs. The clonotype was recovered from a man aged 50-60 years in good health and CMV-seronegative. The chain recombines TRBV5-1 with TRBJ1-4, with 8 nucleotides matching TRBD1. The CDR3 bases are TGCGCCAGCAGCCCGGGACAGGCGGGGGAAAAACTGTTTTTT. Translating gives CASSPGQAGEKLFF.